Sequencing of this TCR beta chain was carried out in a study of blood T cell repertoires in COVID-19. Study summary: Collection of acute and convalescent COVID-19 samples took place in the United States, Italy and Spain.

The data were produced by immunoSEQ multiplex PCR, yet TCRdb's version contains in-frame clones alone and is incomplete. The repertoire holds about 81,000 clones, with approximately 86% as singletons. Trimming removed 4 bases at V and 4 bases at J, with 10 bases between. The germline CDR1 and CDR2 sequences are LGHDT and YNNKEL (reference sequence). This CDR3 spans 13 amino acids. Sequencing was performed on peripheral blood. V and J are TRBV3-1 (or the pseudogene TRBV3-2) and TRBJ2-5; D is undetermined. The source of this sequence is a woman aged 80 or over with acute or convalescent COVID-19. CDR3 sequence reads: CASSPGRRETQYF. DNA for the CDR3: TGTGCCAGCAGCCCCGGTAGGAGAGAGACCCAGTACTTC.